This paragraph covers one T cell receptor beta chain sequence. What it recognizes is unknown. Expressed TCRB transcripts were sequenced after all isolated RNA was converted to cDNA. Assay: immunoSEQ multiplex PCR; the TCRdb copy retains only in-frame clones and omits some. The sample yields a few hundred thousand clones, 25% to 30% seen once. The data are from a study of beta chain features in type 1 diabetes. The CDR3 consists of 14 residues. Germline values: CDR1 SGHDT, CDR2 YYEEEE. The V end lost 0 bases, the J end lost 5 bases, and 10 bases lay between the germline ends. Study-wide results and caveats: Researchers reported that naive, central memory and Treg TCRB repertoires appeared more similar in patients than in healthy donors. The study left unresolved whether HLA type influences TCRB rearrangement.

This chain links TRBV5-6 with TRBJ2-3; tentative D call: TRBD2 (5 bases). The sample comprised central memory CD4+ T cells from blood. The source of this sequence is a man younger than 40 in good health. DNA for the CDR3: TGTGCCAGCAGCTTGGGGACCCGGGGAGATACGCAGTATTTT. Translated, it gives CASSLGTRGDTQYF. The variable domain in full, with the rest retrieved from reference TRBV5-6 and TRBJ2-3, is DAGVTQSPTHLIKTRGQQVTLRCSPKSGHDTVSWYQQALGQGPQFIFQYYEEEERQRGNFPDRFSGHQFPNYSSELNVNALLLGDSALYLCASSLGTRGDTQYFGPGTRLTVL.